This is a list of T cell receptor beta chains from one sample in a study of T cell changes during pregnancy in multiple sclerosis. Data came from immunoSEQ multiplex PCR; TCRdb stores just in-frame clones and leaves some out. The repertoire holds approximately 37,000 clones, approximately 91% seen once, with 3.5% to 5% in the top ten. Sequencing was performed on CD8+ T cells from peripheral blood mononuclear cells, taken in the first trimester of pregnancy. The origin of the receptors is a female donor with multiple sclerosis, enrolled in a pregnancy study. Each CDR3 is given with its conserved first and last residue. A D gene is named only where the DNA matches it firmly. The listing skips clone size in some rows; elsewhere it reads once, few, many or a size class.

clone_size d_call j_call v_call cdr3_aa cdr3_nt
NA NA TRBJ1-2 TRBV4-1 CASSPPGTRRNYGYTF TGCGCCAGCAGCCCACCGGGGACACGGAGGAACTATGGCTACACCTTC
NA TRBD1 TRBJ2-4 TRBV29-1 CSVRTGVGKNIQYF TGCAGCGTTAGGACAGGGGTCGGCAAAAACATTCAGTACTTC
NA TRBD2 TRBJ2-3 TRBV7-2 CASSRPTSGVSDTQYF TGTGCCAGCAGTCGCCCAACTAGCGGGGTATCCGATACGCAGTATTTT
once TRBD1 TRBJ1-5 TRBV7-2 CASSPGTGRKGSNQPQHF TGTGCCAGCAGCCCCGGGACAGGGAGAAAGGGTAGCAATCAGCCCCAGCATTTT
NA NA TRBJ2-5 TRBV11-2 CASSLDGGPAETQYF TGTGCCAGCAGCTTAGACGGGGGGCCTGCCGAGACCCAGTACTTC
NA TRBD2 TRBJ2-3 TRBV5-6 CASSSTSGDETDTQYF TGTGCCAGCAGCTCGACTAGCGGGGACGAAACGGATACGCAGTATTTT
NA TRBD1 TRBJ1-1 TRBV14 CASSLREDRLEAFF TGTGCCAGCAGCCTTCGCGAGGACAGGCTTGAAGCTTTCTTT
NA TRBD1 TRBJ2-7 TRBV29-1 CSVEGGAGQGNLEQYF TGCAGCGTTGAAGGTGGGGCGGGACAGGGTAATTTGGAGCAGTACTTC
NA NA TRBJ1-1 TRBV27 CASQTGVNTEAFF TGTGCCAGCCAAACGGGAGTTAACACTGAAGCTTTCTTT
once NA TRBJ1-5 TRBV7-8 CASSLVTDFNQPQHF TGTGCCAGCAGCTTAGTCACGGACTTTAATCAGCCCCAGCATTTT
NA NA TRBJ2-3 TRBV13 CASRGAGELDTQYF TGTGCCAGCAGGGGGGCGGGGGAACTAGATACGCAGTATTTT
NA TRBD1 TRBJ2-5 TRBV9 CASRGTGEETQYF TGTGCCAGCAGAGGGACAGGGGAAGAGACCCAGTACTTC
few TRBD2 TRBJ2-7 TRBV15 CATSRVSGGAVSYEQYF TGTGCCACCAGCAGAGTGAGCGGGGGGGCTGTGTCCTACGAGCAGTACTTC
NA NA TRBJ1-6 TRBV14 CASSQDPNSPLHF TGTGCCAGCAGCCAAGATCCGAATTCACCCCTCCACTTT
once NA TRBJ2-7 TRBV30 CAWSAQLIRTYEQYF TGTGCCTGGAGTGCACAGCTAATACGGACCTACGAGCAGTACTTC
NA NA TRBJ2-1 TRBV15 CATRGASSYNEQFF TGTGCCACCAGAGGCGCTAGCTCCTACAATGAGCAGTTCTTC
NA NA TRBJ2-1 TRBV30 CAWMDGGGNYNEQFF TGTGCCTGGATGGATGGTGGGGGGAACTACAATGAGCAGTTCTTC
NA TRBD1 TRBJ2-7 TRBV10-3 CAISESEGGQGASYEQYF TGTGCCATCAGTGAGTCTGAGGGCGGACAGGGGGCTTCCTACGAGCAGTACTTC
NA NA TRBJ2-7 TRBV5-5 CASSPGLLGQYF TGTGCCAGCAGCCCGGGACTGCTAGGGCAGTACTTC
NA NA TRBJ1-2 TRBV5-6 CASSLGQDYGYTF TGTGCCAGCAGCTTGGGACAGGACTATGGCTACACCTTC
NA NA TRBJ2-2 TRBV6-1 CASSEAQGNTGELFF TGTGCCAGCAGTGAAGCGCAGGGGAACACCGGGGAGCTGTTTTTT
NA TRBD2 TRBJ2-1 TRBV6-6 CASRSGEHSSYNEQFF TGTGCCAGCAGGAGCGGGGAGCACAGCTCCTACAATGAGCAGTTCTTC
NA TRBD2 TRBJ2-7 TRBV4-3 CASSQDRAPGLAGGSYEQYF TGCGCCAGCAGCCAAGATAGGGCCCCGGGACTAGCGGGGGGATCCTACGAGCAGTACTTC
NA TRBD1 TRBJ1-2 TRBV5-1 CASSGQGANYGYTF TGCGCCAGCAGCGGACAGGGGGCTAACTATGGCTACACCTTC
once TRBD1 TRBJ2-7 TRBV7-9 CASSWSGGGEQYF TGTGCCAGCAGCTGGTCAGGGGGCGGAGAGCAGTACTTC
NA TRBD1 TRBJ1-2 TRBV6-6 CASSYLAGQEGGYTF TGTGCCAGCAGTTACCTCGCTGGACAGGAGGGCGGCTACACCTTC
NA NA TRBJ1-1 TRBV5-4 CASTGGNTEAFF TGTGCCAGCACTGGCGGGAACACTGAAGCTTTCTTT
NA TRBD2 TRBJ2-1 TRBV7-3 CASSLSPGLAEQFF TGTGCCAGCAGCCTTTCACCCGGACTAGCGGAGCAGTTCTTC
once NA TRBJ2-1 TRBV14 CASSPGRPSYNEQFF TGTGCCAGCAGCCCTGGGCGCCCCTCCTACAATGAGCAGTTCTTC
once NA TRBJ2-2 TRBV4-3 CASSQYPGVNTGELFF TGCGCCAGCAGCCAATACCCAGGGGTTAACACCGGGGAGCTGTTTTTT
NA TRBD2 TRBJ2-5 TRBV4-1 CASSPRRGGAQETQYF TGCGCCAGCAGCCCCCGGCGCGGGGGGGCCCAGGAGACCCAGTACTTC
NA NA TRBJ2-7 TRBV5-6 CASSSGLLGAYEQYF TGTGCCAGCAGCTCGGGACTCCTTGGGGCCTACGAGCAGTACTTC
NA TRBD2 TRBJ2-3 TRBV6-4 CASSASGGGTDTQYF TGTGCCAGCAGTGCTAGCGGGGGGGGCACAGATACGCAGTATTTT
NA NA TRBJ2-1 TRBV6-5 CASSYSDYNEQFF TGTGCCAGCAGTTATAGTGATTACAATGAGCAGTTCTTC
NA NA TRBJ2-7 TRBV7-8 CASSSDFDRFAYEQYF TGTGCCAGCAGCTCAGACTTCGACAGGTTTGCCTACGAGCAGTACTTC
NA NA TRBJ2-1 TRBV7-3 CASSFEVGWPLNNEQFF TGTGCCAGCAGCTTCGAGGTGGGTTGGCCCCTTAACAATGAGCAGTTCTTC
once TRBD2 TRBJ2-1 TRBV9 CASSYRGGAGNEQFF TGTGCCAGCAGCTATCGGGGGGGGGCTGGCAATGAGCAGTTCTTC
NA NA TRBJ1-1 TRBV4-1 CASSKGLPHEAFF TGCGCCAGCAGCAAGGGACTCCCCCATGAAGCTTTCTTT
NA NA TRBJ2-7 TRBV30 CASDRLSIYEQYF TGTGCCTCTGACAGACTCTCCATCTACGAGCAGTACTTC
NA TRBD1 TRBJ2-7 TRBV6-1 CASSTGQEVYEQYF TGTGCCAGCAGTACTGGACAGGAGGTCTACGAGCAGTACTTC
NA NA TRBJ2-7 TRBV5-8 CASSLGMGLSAYEQYF TGTGCCAGCAGCTTGGGGATGGGACTTTCCGCCTACGAGCAGTACTTC
NA TRBD1 TRBJ1-1 TRBV7-8 CASSLEFYTGQGVNTEAFF TGTGCCAGCAGCTTAGAGTTCTATACGGGACAGGGGGTGAACACTGAAGCTTTCTTT
NA NA TRBJ2-1 TRBV11-3 CASSPRVSSYNEQFF TGTGCCAGCAGCCCGAGGGTTAGCTCCTACAATGAGCAGTTCTTC
NA TRBD1 TRBJ2-2 TRBV7-9 CASSLEWQGDLNTGELFF TGTGCCAGCAGCTTAGAGTGGCAGGGGGATTTGAACACCGGGGAGCTGTTTTTT
once TRBD1 TRBJ1-4 TRBV7-6 CASSLEGQRDEKLFF TGTGCCAGCAGCTTAGAGGGACAGCGAGATGAAAAACTGTTTTTT
NA NA TRBJ2-7 TRBV9 CASSGAYSYEQYF TGTGCCAGCAGCGGAGCGTATTCCTACGAGCAGTACTTC